This note documents a single T cell receptor (beta chain) sequence. It has no known antigen specificity. There are no base qualities to consult, and no much larger clone falls within one base. The data belong to a study of blood T cell repertoires in COVID-19 (dated by TCRdb to between 2020 and 2021). Background on the whole study: Recovered participants in ImmuneRACE Cohort 3 were defined by two consecutive negative NP/OP PCR tests, clearance by a healthcare professional, or resolution of symptoms. Samples from collaborators originated in the United States, Italy and Spain and spanned both the acute and convalescent phases of COVID-19. The material from the prospective study consisted of cDNA or gDNA derived from T cells, B-cell-depleted T cells, or PBMCs. The dataset comprised deeply sampled blood TCRbeta repertoires from subjects exposed to, actively infected with, or recovered from COVID-19. The repertoires were released in a freely available public database meant as a resource for research on the immune response to SARS-CoV-2. The samples were drawn from two sources: the first 160 participants of the ongoing ImmuneRACE study, and 950 to 1,500 subjects contributed by 6 global collaborators. Sample metadata almost always included a de-identified subject ID, COVID-19 status, age in years and sex. Where available, HLA class I and class II types were obtained from metadata supplied by the sample provider rather than from assay-based typing. Broad study findings and their caveats: How much clinical and demographic metadata was included differed by source and by participant, and the metadata was provided uncurated.

TCRbeta CDR3 regions were amplified from genomic DNA using the immunoSEQ Assay, a bias-controlled multiplex PCR. The paper's data handling went like this. Within the assay, amplification of reference gene primers was used to estimate how many nucleated cells each sample contained. To quantify the absolute abundance of each unique TCRbeta CDR3 rearrangement, sequence reads were collapsed and filtered. For each sample, productive Simpson clonality was calculated by taking the square root of Simpson's diversity index across productive rearrangements. TCRdb stores this immuneACCESS table with in-frame sequences only. Part of the clones is absent; in the studies checked, under half of the shortfall reflects unresolved V genes, and no reason is known for the rest. V, J and clone size were drawn from that table, and D and trimming were deduced from the DNA. Here the sample has roughly 200,000 clones; approximately 87% occur a single time. The leading ten clones occupy about 3.1% of the sample.

In the prospective study, participants were about 18 to 95 years old, resided in approximately 25 geographic areas of the United States, and were enrolled through a virtual design. To assign participants to cohorts, the prospective study relied on clinical history that participants themselves reported in a screening survey and a study questionnaire. In the prospective study, mobile phlebotomists collected whole blood, serum and a nasopharyngeal or oropharyngeal swab from each participant. Over a roughly 2-month period, participants in the prospective study had the option of providing additional blood draws and questionnaires. Blood samples from the prospective study were shipped frozen or at room temperature prior to DNA extraction. According to the germline V gene, CDR1 reads MNHEY and CDR2 reads SVGAGI. The V end gives up 0 bases and the J end 4 bases, leaving 6 bases in the junction not matched to a gene. Taken from cysteine to phenylalanine, the CDR3 has 16 residues. The retained sequence is limited to the CDR3, 48 bases, with the frame set at the first base.

The chain couples TRBV6-5 to TRBJ1-1, and TRBD1 aligns with 9 junction nucleotides. The sample consisted of PBMCs or T cells enriched from blood (not recorded which). The clonotype comes from a woman between 50 and 59 years old in a cohort exposed to, infected with or recovered from COVID-19 (not recorded which). The nucleotide sequence is TGTGCCAGCAGTTACTCCCGACCGGACAGGGGCACTGAAGCTTTCTTT. This gives the protein CASSYSRPDRGTEAFF.